These 32 T cell receptor beta chains came from one sample sequenced in a study of Graves' ophthalmopathy and Graves' hyperthyroidism. Amplification of TCR beta CDR3 regions used RNA transcripts. HTBI primers were employed in first-round RT-PCR, then a second-round multiplex PCR followed. TCRdb used MiXCR to reprocess the multiplex PCR reads, holding one entry per CDR3 protein. The sample lists around 660,000 distinct CDR3 sequences, roughly 41% seen once, with over 2.5% in the top ten. The sequenced sample was peripheral blood. These receptors were taken from an adult man with Graves' ophthalmopathy.

This chain joins TRBV5-1 and TRBJ2-7; D might be TRBD1 or TRBD2, each matching 6 bases. V shed 3 bases and J shed 12 bases, with 16 bases lying between them. The CDR3 totals 12 residues. Per germline, CDR1 SGHRS and CDR2 YFSETQ. The CDR3 loop is CASSSGGDQRYF. Here the CDR3 DNA reads TGCGCCAGCAGCTCCGGGGGCGACCAGCGGTACTTC.

This clonotype was seen at least ten times. The CDR3 reads CASSLSSPQREGGYTF. The CDR3 DNA reads TGTGCCAGCAGCTTATCCTCCCCCCAAAGGGAAGGCGGCTACACCTTC. V gene TRBV7-8 combines with J gene TRBJ1-2; D unclear. Germline CDR1 is SGHVS and CDR2 is FQNEAQ. The CDR3 is made up of 16 amino acids. Trimming took 2 bases from V and 8 from J, leaving 21 bases between them. Supplemented by reference TRBV7-8 and TRBJ1-2, the full variable domain reads GAGVSQSPRYKVAKRGQDVALRCDPISGHVSLFWYQQALGQGPEFLTYFQNEAQLDKSGLPSDRFFAERPEGSVSTLKIQRTQQEDSAVYLCASSLSSPQREGGYTFGSGTRLTVV.

Concerning this clonotype itself: A clone one base away is much larger, so this may be a read error. Without the conserved terminal phenylalanine or tryptophan, this CDR3 likely stems from a read error. The rearrangement joins TRBV2 to TRBJ2-2; tentatively, D is TRBD2 (5 bases). Per the germline V gene, CDR1 is SNHLY and CDR2 is FYNNEI. The germline V and J ends were trimmed by 6 bases and 3 bases, with 8 bases remaining between them. The CDR3 totals 13 residues. The CDR3 protein is CASSPEDTGELFL. CDR3 nucleotides: TGTGCCAGCAGCCCGGAGGACACCGGGGAGCTGTTTCTT.

This clonotype was detected ten times or more. This chain links TRBV10-3 with TRBJ1-2, with D unclear. The germline V gene encodes CDR1 ENHRY and CDR2 SYGVKD. This CDR3 is built from 14 residues. V lost 0 bases and J 4 bases, leaving 9 bases between the germline ends. The CDR3 nucleotides read TGTGCCATCAGTGAGTCGAAACAGCGCTATGGCTACACCTTC. This translates into CAISESKQRYGYTF.

The chain links TRBV19 to TRBJ2-7; possible D gene TRBD1, 5 bases. CDR1 is LNHDA and CDR2 is SQIVND in the germline V gene (reference sequence). The CDR3 has 15 residues. V was shortened by 0 bases and J by 0 bases, with 9 bases between the two germline ends. In DNA form, the CDR3 reads TGTGCCAGTAGTATAGAATTAGGACACTCCTACGAGCAGTACTTC. Protein: CASSIELGHSYEQYF.

As regards this clonotype: One end of the junction does not line up with germline, which may come from a read error. The chain employs TRBV7-9 and TRBJ2-5; 11 bases fit TRBD2. Germline loops: CDR1 SEHNR, CDR2 FQNEAQ (reference sequence). This CDR3 is 14 amino acids long. CDR3 nucleotide sequence: TGTGCCAGCAGGTTAGCGGGAGGGCAAGAGACCCAGTACTTC. This translates into CASRLAGGQETQYF.

Worth noting for this clonotype: This may be a read error, as it is one base from a much larger clone. The chain employs TRBV20-1 and TRBJ1-6, with D maybe TRBD1 (6 bases). The CDR3 has 14 residues. The germline gives CDR1 DFQATT, CDR2 SNEGSKA (reference sequence). Trimming left V 3 bases short and J 5 bases short, with 11 bases between. The DNA of the CDR3 is TGCAGTGCTAGCCGGACAGAGCATAATTCACCCCTCCACTTT. Protein sequence: CSASRTEHNSPLHF.

This clonotype has a count of ten or more. The V gene is TRBV10-3, the J gene TRBJ1-2; perhaps TRBD1 as D (6 bases). The CDR3 spans 14 residues. Trimming pared 5 bases from V and 4 bases from J, leaving 14 bases between. Germline values: CDR1 ENHRY, CDR2 SYGVKD. For the CDR3, the DNA is TGTGCCATCAGTCCCAGGGGCCCTACCTATGGCTACACCTTC. Encoded protein: CAISPRGPTYGYTF.

In this sample, this clonotype turned up many times. The J gene is TRBJ1-2, the V gene TRBV7-8; D uncertain. This CDR3 is built from 12 residues. CDR1 and CDR2 from the germline V gene are SGHVS and FQNEAQ. V was pared by 6 bases and J by 4 bases, with 9 bases between. CDR3 region: CASSFGLYGYTF. Here the CDR3 DNA reads TGTGCCAGCAGTTTCGGCCTCTATGGCTACACCTTC.

A word on this clonotype: With a much larger clone just one base away, this may be a read error. The J gene is TRBJ1-6, the V gene TRBV19, with a tentative D call TRBD1 (6 bases). Germline values: CDR1 LNHDA, CDR2 SQIVND (reference sequence). CDR3 length: 13 residues. The CDR3 DNA sequence: TGTGCCGGTAGACTCACAGGGAGTACACCCCTCCACTTT. This codes for CAGRLTGSTPLHF.

This clonotype occurred a few times. V is TRBV5-1 and J is TRBJ2-7; 11 nucleotides match TRBD2. With V trimmed by 0 bases and J by 2 bases, 4 bases remained unmatched. Germline V CDR1 and CDR2: SGHRS, YFSETQ. The CDR3 sequence is 16 residues long. CDR3 in amino acids: CASSLASGGTTYEQYF. The CDR3 nucleotides are TGCGCCAGCAGCTTGGCTAGCGGGGGGACTACCTACGAGCAGTACTTC.

In this sample, this clonotype turned up many times. CDR3 residues: CASSLEGGKETQYF. The CDR3 DNA reads TGTGCCAGCAGCTTAGAAGGGGGGAAAGAGACCCAGTACTTC. V and J are TRBV7-9 and TRBJ2-5; D is possibly TRBD1 or TRBD2 (6 bases each). With 1 base removed from V and 3 bases from J, the gap between germline ends came to 9 bases. The CDR3 is made up of 14 amino acids. CDR1 is SEHNR, CDR2 FQNEAQ, per germline (reference sequence).

This clonotype showed up many times. V gene TRBV7-6 combines with J gene TRBJ1-3, with 9 bases aligning to TRBD1. The CDR3 is 17 amino acids. The germline gives CDR1 SGHVS, CDR2 FNYEAQ. Losses at the gene ends were 5 bases for V and 1 base for J; bases not matched to a gene: 9. CDR3 nucleotides: TGTGCCAGCAGCCTGGGACAGGGTGTGCAGTCTGGAAACACCATATATTTT. Translated: CASSLGQGVQSGNTIYF.

The V and J genes are TRBV20-1 and TRBJ1-2; 10 bases fit TRBD1. The CDR3 totals 14 residues. Unmatched junction bases numbered 2, after V lost 3 bases and J lost 1 base. Germline V gene lookup returns CDR1 DFQATT and CDR2 SNEGSKA (reference sequence). The CDR3 reads CSARWTGGNYGYTF. Here the CDR3 DNA reads TGCAGTGCTAGGTGGACAGGGGGTAACTATGGCTACACCTTC.

To note about this clonotype: A much larger clone lies a single base off, so this may be a read error. V is TRBV29-1 and J is TRBJ1-1; 11 bases match TRBD1. The germline CDR1 and CDR2 sequences are SQVTM and ANQGSEA. The CDR3 totals 12 residues. The J segment lost 6 bases and the V segment lost 5 bases, leaving 2 bases of the junction unmatched. As DNA, the CDR3 is TGCAGCGTTAGGACAGGGGGCGCTGAAGCTTTCTTT. Translation: CSVRTGGAEAFF.

The chain carries TRBV7-9 and TRBJ2-6; D not resolved. There are 10 residues in the CDR3. Germline values: CDR1 SEHNR, CDR2 FQNEAQ (reference sequence). Deletions cut 6 bases from V and 8 bases from J, with 2 bases between. The CDR3 DNA is TGTGCCAGCAGTCCCAACGTCCTGACTTTC. Translation: CASSPNVLTF.

The chain employs TRBV10-3 and TRBJ1-1; D is possibly TRBD1 (5 bases). The CDR3 sequence is 14 residues long. Looked up from germline, CDR1 is ENHRY and CDR2 is SYGVKD. Trimming removed 8 bases from V and 1 base from J, with 14 bases in between. CDR3 sequence reads: CAIVCFRENTEAFF. CDR3 in DNA: TGTGCCATCGTTTGTTTCAGGGAGAACACTGAAGCTTTCTTT.

In this sample, this clonotype turned up many times. The chain is built from TRBV7-2 and TRBJ1-2; D is perhaps TRBD1 (5 bases). Germline V gene sequence: CDR1 SGHTA, CDR2 FQGNSA. The CDR3 loop spans 13 amino acids. The V end lost 4 bases, the J end lost 4 bases, and 10 bases lay between the germline ends. The CDR3 sequence is CASSSGSGYGYTF. CDR3 DNA sequence: TGTGCCAGCAGCTCAGGGTCCGGCTATGGCTACACCTTC.

This clonotype showed up just once. The rearrangement links TRBV25-1 to TRBJ2-3, with 11 positions matching TRBD1. The length of the CDR3 is 16 residues. Germline V gene lookup returns CDR1 MGHDK and CDR2 SYGVNS. The V gene end was trimmed by 6 bases and the J gene end by 2 bases; junction bases not matched to a gene: 7. The DNA for the CDR3 is TGTGCCAGCAGCCAAGGACAGGGGGCCTACACAGATACGCAGTATTTT. Translating gives CASSQGQGAYTDTQYF.

This clonotype appeared a few times. V usage is TRBV30 and J usage is TRBJ1-2; D ambiguous. Germline CDR1 is GTSNPN and CDR2 is SVGIG (reference sequence). The CDR3 loop spans 13 amino acids. The V gene lost 0 bases and the J gene lost 8 bases, with 13 bases spanning the gap. CDR3 in DNA: TGTGCCTGGAGTGTATTCTCAGGTCGCGGCTACACCTTC. Translating it yields CAWSVFSGRGYTF.

The chain employs TRBV2 and TRBJ2-3; tentative D call: TRBD2 (6 bases). The V end lost 3 bases, the J end lost 3 bases, and 10 bases lay between the germline ends. The CDR3 contains 14 residues. Germline CDR1 is SNHLY and CDR2 is FYNNEI. As DNA, the CDR3 is TGTGCCAGCAGTGATTGGCGGGGAACAGATACGCAGTATTTT. Its protein product is CASSDWRGTDTQYF.

In its sample, this clonotype was seen a few times. The chain couples TRBV10-3 to TRBJ2-5; 11 nucleotides align to TRBD2. The V and J ends lost 10 bases and 4 bases, in that order; junction bases with no gene match: 11. Germline CDR1 reads ENHRY; CDR2 reads SYGVKD. This CDR3 region has 15 residues. The CDR3 nucleotides are TGTGCCAGCAGGGTAACTAGCGGGGGCTTAGAGACCCAGTACTTC. Its protein product is CASRVTSGGLETQYF.

This clonotype came up many times. The chain couples TRBV10-3 to TRBJ2-5; D is perhaps TRBD1 (6 bases). The germline V gene has CDR1 ENHRY and CDR2 SYGVKD. The V and J ends lost 4 bases and 5 bases respectively, with 17 bases between them. This CDR3 region has 15 residues. The CDR3 reads CAISAETGRSETQYF. The DNA of the CDR3 is TGTGCCATCAGTGCCGAGACAGGCCGGTCGGAGACCCAGTACTTC.

This clonotype was counted a few times. The chain carries TRBV2 and TRBJ2-3; D might be TRBD1 (6 bases). CDR3 length: 15 residues. CDR1 SNHLY and CDR2 FYNNEI come from the germline V gene. Trimming shortened V by 6 bases and J by 3 bases, and 16 bases separated the two germline ends. The CDR3 DNA sequence: TGTGCCAGCAGACAGGGTGGGGGAGAGACAGATACGCAGTATTTT. It translates to CASRQGGGETDTQYF.

The rearrangement joins TRBV11-3 to TRBJ1-2, with TRBD1 matching over 10 bases. V lost 7 bases, J lost 3 bases, and 5 bases stayed unmatched. The CDR3 runs to 14 residues. Germline CDR1 and CDR2: SGHNT and YENEEA. This chain's CDR3 is CASTPGTGDYGYTF. The CDR3 DNA reads TGTGCCAGCACCCCCGGGACAGGGGACTATGGCTACACCTTC.

Ten or more counts support this clonotype. V gene TRBV19 combines with J gene TRBJ1-1; possibly TRBD1 for D (6 bases). CDR3 length: 12 residues. CDR1 and CDR2 from the germline V gene are LNHDA and SQIVND (reference sequence). V lost 5 bases and J 8 bases, leaving 12 bases between the germline ends. This CDR3 is CASSSYGTEAFF. The CDR3 nucleotides are TGTGCCAGTAGTTCGTACGGGACAGAAGCTTTCTTT.

The chain combines TRBV7-2 with TRBJ2-6, with TRBD2 identical over 10 bases. Trimming at V came to 1 base and at J to 3 bases, leaving 3 bases not matched to a gene. The CDR3 totals 17 residues. Looked up from germline, CDR1 is SGHTA and CDR2 is FQGNSA. CDR3 in DNA: TGTGCCAGCAGCTTAGGCCTAGCGGGAGTTGGGGCCAACGTCCTGACTTTC. It is translated as CASSLGLAGVGANVLTF.

Remarks on this clonotype: The junction does not match germline at one end; this may be a read error. V and J are TRBV2 and TRBJ2-5; possibly TRBD1 or TRBD2 for D (5 bases each). The CDR3 is 13 residues long. Germline CDR1 SNHLY, CDR2 FYNNEI. This CDR3 is CASSAVNQGTRYF. CDR3 bases: TGTGCCAGCAGTGCGGTCAACCAAGGGACCCGGTACTTC.

The chain uses TRBV7-8 and TRBJ2-5; a weak D match, TRBD2 (6 bases). The CDR3 contains 15 residues. In germline, CDR1 is SGHVS, CDR2 FQNEAQ. V lost 6 bases, J lost 2 bases, and 16 bases lay in between. Here the CDR3 reads CASSYSWLAQETQYF. CDR3 sequence (DNA): TGTGCCAGCAGTTACTCGTGGCTAGCGCAAGAGACCCAGTACTTC.

This clonotype was seen ten or more times. This chain links TRBV20-1 with TRBJ1-1, with no clear D. Germline V gene sequence: CDR1 DFQATT, CDR2 SNEGSKA (reference sequence). The CDR3 consists of 13 residues. V was clipped by 1 base and J by 1 base, with 7 bases between them. The CDR3, as DNA: TGCAGTGCTAGAGTGGCCGGGAACACTGAAGCTTTCTTT. Residues: CSARVAGNTEAFF.

The chain uses TRBV15 and TRBJ2-7, with 9 bases fitting TRBD1. The trim removed 9 bases at V and 6 bases at J, leaving 18 bases unmatched. The CDR3 is 16 amino acids. Per the germline V gene, CDR1 is LNHNV and CDR2 is YYDKDF (reference sequence). The CDR3: CATSPGTGTYLGEQYF. The CDR3 nucleotides are TGTGCCACTAGTCCCGGGACAGGGACGTATCTCGGCGAGCAGTACTTC.

This clonotype showed up many times. The chain employs TRBV24-1 and TRBJ2-7; D remains ambiguous. Looked up from germline, CDR1 is KGHDR and CDR2 is SFDVKD. CDR3 length equals 13 residues. Trimming took off 2 bases at V and 4 bases at J, with 8 bases between the two ends. This CDR3 is CATSDSGRYEQYF. CDR3 bases: TGTGCCACCAGTGATTCCGGCAGGTACGAGCAGTACTTC.